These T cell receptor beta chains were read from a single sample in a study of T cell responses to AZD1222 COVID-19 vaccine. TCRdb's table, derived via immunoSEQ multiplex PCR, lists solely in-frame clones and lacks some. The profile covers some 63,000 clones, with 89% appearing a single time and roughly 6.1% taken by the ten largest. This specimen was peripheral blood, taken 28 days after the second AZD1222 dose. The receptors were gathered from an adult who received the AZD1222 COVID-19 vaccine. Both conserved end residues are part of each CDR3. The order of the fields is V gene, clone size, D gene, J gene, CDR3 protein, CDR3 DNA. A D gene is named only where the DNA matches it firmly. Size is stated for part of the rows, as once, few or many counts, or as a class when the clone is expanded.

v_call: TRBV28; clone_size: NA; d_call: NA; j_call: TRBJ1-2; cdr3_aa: CASSLYLGWGEGGYTF; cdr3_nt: TGTGCCAGCAGTTTATACCTAGGTTGGGGGGAGGGTGGCTACACCTTC
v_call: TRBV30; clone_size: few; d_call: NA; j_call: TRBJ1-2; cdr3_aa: CAWTPGDNYGYTF; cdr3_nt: TGTGCCTGGACGCCGGGGGATAACTATGGCTACACCTTC
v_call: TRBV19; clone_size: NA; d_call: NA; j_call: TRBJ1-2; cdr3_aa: CASSTYQWRGTNYGYTF; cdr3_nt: TGTGCCAGTAGTACCTACCAATGGAGGGGGACCAACTATGGCTACACCTTC
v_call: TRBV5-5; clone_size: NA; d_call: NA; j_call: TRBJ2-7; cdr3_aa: CASSLFGDQASEQYF; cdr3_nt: TGTGCCAGCAGCTTGTTTGGGGATCAGGCGTCCGAGCAGTACTTC
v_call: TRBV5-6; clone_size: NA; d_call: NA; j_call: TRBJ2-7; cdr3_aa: CASSNLWVEQYF; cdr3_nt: TGTGCCAGCAGTAACCTCTGGGTCGAGCAGTACTTC
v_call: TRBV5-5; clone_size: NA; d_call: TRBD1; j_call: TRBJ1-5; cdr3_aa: CASSYSPGQARRSNQPQHF; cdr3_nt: TGTGCCAGCAGCTACTCGCCGGGACAGGCTCGAAGAAGCAATCAGCCCCAGCATTTT
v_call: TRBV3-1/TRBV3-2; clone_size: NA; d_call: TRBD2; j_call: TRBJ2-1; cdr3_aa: CASSPTGLQKNNEQFF; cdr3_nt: TGTGCCAGCAGCCCGACGGGACTACAAAAAAACAATGAGCAGTTCTTC
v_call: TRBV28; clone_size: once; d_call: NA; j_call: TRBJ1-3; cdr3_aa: CASSGNPGSGNTIYF; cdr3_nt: TGTGCCAGCAGTGGAAATCCCGGCTCTGGAAACACCATATATTTT
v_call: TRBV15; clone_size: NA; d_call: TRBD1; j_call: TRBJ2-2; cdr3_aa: CATSSPLGGQGSGGELFF; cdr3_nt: TGTGCCACCAGCAGTCCGCTTGGAGGACAGGGAAGTGGAGGGGAGCTGTTTTTT
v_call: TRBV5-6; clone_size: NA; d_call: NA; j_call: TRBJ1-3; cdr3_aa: CASSTFGGGNTIYF; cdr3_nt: TGTGCCAGCAGCACTTTTGGCGGGGGGAACACCATATATTTT
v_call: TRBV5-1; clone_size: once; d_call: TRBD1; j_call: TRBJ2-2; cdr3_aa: CASSFRQGSTGELFF; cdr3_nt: TGCGCCAGCAGCTTTCGACAGGGCAGCACCGGGGAGCTGTTTTTT
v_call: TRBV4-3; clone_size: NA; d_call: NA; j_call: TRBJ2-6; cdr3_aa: CASSQDSEAAVFSSGANVLTF; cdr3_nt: TGCGCCAGCAGCCAAGATTCCGAAGCGGCAGTGTTTTCCTCTGGGGCCAACGTCCTGACTTTC
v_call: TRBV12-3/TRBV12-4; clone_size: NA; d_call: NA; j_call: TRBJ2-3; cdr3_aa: CASSAQGTDTQYF; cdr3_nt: TGTGCCAGCAGTGCACAGGGCACAGATACGCAGTATTTT
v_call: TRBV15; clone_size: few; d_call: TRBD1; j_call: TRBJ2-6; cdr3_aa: CATSTWTGRTGANVLTF; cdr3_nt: TGTGCCACCAGCACGTGGACAGGGCGGACTGGGGCCAACGTCCTGACTTTC
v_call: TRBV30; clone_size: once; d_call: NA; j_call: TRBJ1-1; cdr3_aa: CAWSQGAEAFF; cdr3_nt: TGTGCCTGGAGCCAGGGAGCTGAAGCTTTCTTT
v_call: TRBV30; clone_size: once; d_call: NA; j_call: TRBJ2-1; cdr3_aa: CAWSVRDEQFF; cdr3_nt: TGTGCCTGGAGTGTTAGGGATGAGCAGTTCTTC
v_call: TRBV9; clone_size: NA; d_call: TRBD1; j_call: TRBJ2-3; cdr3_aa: CASSVRDRGMSTDTQYF; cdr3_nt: TGTGCCAGCAGCGTACGCGACAGGGGGATGAGCACAGATACGCAGTATTTT
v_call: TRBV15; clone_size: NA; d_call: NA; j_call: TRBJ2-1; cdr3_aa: CATSSILEQFF; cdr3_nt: TGTGCCACCAGCAGTATCCTAGAGCAGTTCTTC
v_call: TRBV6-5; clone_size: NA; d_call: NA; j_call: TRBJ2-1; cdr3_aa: CASSSLDFGVNEQFF; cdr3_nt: TGTGCCAGCAGTTCCCTTGACTTTGGCGTTAATGAGCAGTTCTTC
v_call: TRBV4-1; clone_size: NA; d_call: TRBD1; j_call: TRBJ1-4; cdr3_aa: CASSQRDRGTNEKLFF; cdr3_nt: TGCGCCAGCAGCCAAAGAGACAGGGGTACTAATGAAAAACTGTTTTTT
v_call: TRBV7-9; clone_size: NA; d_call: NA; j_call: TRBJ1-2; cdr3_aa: CASSARDRATYGYTF; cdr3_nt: TGTGCCAGCAGCGCCCGCGACAGAGCAACCTATGGCTACACCTTC
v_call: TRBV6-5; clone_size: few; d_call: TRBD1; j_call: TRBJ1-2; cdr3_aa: CASSTRGHGYTF; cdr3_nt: TGTGCCAGCTCTACCAGGGGGCATGGCTACACCTTC
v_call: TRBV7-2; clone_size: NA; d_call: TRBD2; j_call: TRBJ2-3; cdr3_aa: CASSLWRGGADTQYF; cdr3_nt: TGTGCCAGCAGCTTATGGCGGGGGGGCGCAGATACGCAGTATTTT
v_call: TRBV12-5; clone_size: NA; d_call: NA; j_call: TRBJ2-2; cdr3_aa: CASGSYGFGELFF; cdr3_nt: TGTGCTAGTGGTTCTTATGGGTTCGGGGAGCTGTTTTTT
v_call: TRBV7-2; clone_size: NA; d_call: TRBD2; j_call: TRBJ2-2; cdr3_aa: CASSLGGRSTGELFF; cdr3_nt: TGTGCCAGCAGCTTAGGCGGGAGAAGCACCGGGGAGCTGTTTTTT
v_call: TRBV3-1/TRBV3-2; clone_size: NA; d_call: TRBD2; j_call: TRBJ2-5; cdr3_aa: CASSQRLAGGGETQYF; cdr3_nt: TGTGCCAGCAGCCAGCGACTAGCGGGGGGTGGGGAGACCCAGTACTTC
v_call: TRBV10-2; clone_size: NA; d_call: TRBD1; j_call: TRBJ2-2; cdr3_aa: CASGPGGLTGELFF; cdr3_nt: TGCGCCAGCGGGCCAGGGGGCCTCACCGGGGAGCTGTTTTTT
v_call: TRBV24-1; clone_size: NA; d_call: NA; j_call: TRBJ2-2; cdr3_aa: CATSDFYKGTGELFF; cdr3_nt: TGTGCCACCAGTGATTTTTATAAGGGCACCGGGGAGCTGTTTTTT
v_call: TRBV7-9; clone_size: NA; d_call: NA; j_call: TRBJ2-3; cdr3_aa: CASRITDTQYF; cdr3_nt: TGTGCCAGCAGGATCACAGATACGCAGTATTTT
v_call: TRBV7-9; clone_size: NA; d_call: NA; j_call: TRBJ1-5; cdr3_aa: CASSSGRTYNQPQHF; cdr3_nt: TGTGCCAGCAGCTCAGGACGTACTTACAATCAGCCCCAGCATTTT
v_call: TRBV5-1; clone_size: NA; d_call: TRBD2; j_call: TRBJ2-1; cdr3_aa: CASSLVPSGRYNEQFF; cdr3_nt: TGCGCCAGCAGCTTGGTACCTAGCGGCAGATACAATGAGCAGTTCTTC
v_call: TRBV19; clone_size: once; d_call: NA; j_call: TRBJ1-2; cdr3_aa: CASSIDGTNYGYTF; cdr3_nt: TGTGCCAGTAGTATAGACGGGACTAACTATGGCTACACCTTC
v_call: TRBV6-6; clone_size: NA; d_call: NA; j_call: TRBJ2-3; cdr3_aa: CASSRQRDFGITDTQYF; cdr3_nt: TGTGCCAGCAGTCGACAACGGGACTTCGGGATCACAGATACGCAGTATTTT
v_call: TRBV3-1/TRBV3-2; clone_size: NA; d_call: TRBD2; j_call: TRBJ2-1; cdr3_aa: CASSQDAPVQTSGKVNEQFF; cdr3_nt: TGTGCCAGCAGCCAAGATGCCCCTGTCCAAACTAGCGGGAAGGTCAATGAGCAGTTCTTC
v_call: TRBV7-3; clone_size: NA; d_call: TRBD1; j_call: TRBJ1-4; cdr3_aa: CASSLNQGAEKLFF; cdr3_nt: TGTGCCAGCAGCTTAAACCAGGGGGCGGAAAAACTGTTTTTT
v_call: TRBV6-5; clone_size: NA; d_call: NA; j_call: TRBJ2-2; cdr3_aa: CASSYSKGNTGELFF; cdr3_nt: TGTGCCAGCAGTTACTCGAAAGGGAACACCGGGGAGCTGTTTTTT
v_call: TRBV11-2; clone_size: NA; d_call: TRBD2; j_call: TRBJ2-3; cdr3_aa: CASSLTSAWSPDTQYF; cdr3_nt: TGTGCCAGCAGCCTAACTAGCGCCTGGTCCCCAGATACGCAGTATTTT
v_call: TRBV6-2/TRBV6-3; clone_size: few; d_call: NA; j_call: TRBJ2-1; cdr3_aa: CASSPRLEQFF; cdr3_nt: TGTGCCAGCAGCCCTCGGTTAGAGCAGTTCTTC
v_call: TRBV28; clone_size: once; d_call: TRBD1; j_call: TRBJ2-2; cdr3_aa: CASSWDRDAGELFF; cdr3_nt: TGTGCCAGCAGTTGGGACAGGGACGCCGGGGAGCTGTTTTTT
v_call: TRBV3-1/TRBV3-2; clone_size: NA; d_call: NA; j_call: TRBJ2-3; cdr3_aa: CASSQTWGGRDTQYF; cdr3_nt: TGTGCCAGCAGCCAGACGTGGGGGGGGCGGGATACGCAGTATTTT
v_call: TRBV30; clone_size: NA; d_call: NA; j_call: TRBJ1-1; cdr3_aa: CARRDPGNTEAFF; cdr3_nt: TGTGCCCGACGGGACCCTGGGAACACTGAAGCTTTCTTT
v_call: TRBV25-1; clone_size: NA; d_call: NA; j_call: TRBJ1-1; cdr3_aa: CASSLPGGNTEAFF; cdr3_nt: TGTGCCAGCAGTCTCCCGGGAGGGAACACTGAAGCTTTCTTT
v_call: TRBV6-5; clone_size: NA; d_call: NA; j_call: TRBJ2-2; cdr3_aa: CASSYRTNTGELFF; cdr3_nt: TGTGCCAGCAGTTACAGAACTAACACCGGGGAGCTGTTTTTT
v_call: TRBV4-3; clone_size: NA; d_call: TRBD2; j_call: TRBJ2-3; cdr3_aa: CASSQRFRAGAVTDTQYF; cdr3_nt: TGCGCCAGCAGCCAACGTTTTCGAGCGGGAGCAGTCACAGATACGCAGTATTTT
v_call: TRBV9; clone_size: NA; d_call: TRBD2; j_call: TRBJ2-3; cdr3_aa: CASSPPGTSGTLMQYF; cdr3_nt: TGTGCCAGCAGCCCCCCCGGGACTAGCGGGACCTTGATGCAGTATTTT
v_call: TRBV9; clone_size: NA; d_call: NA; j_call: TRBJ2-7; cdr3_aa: CASSVEPSSYEQYF; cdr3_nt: TGTGCCAGCAGCGTAGAACCTAGCTCCTACGAGCAGTACTTC
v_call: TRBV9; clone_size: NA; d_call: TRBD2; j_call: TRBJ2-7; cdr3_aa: CASSVGLAGVHEQYF; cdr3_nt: TGTGCCAGCAGCGTTGGACTAGCGGGAGTCCACGAGCAGTACTTC
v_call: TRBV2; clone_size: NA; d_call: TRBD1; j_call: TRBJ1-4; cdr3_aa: CASTRTGGIRTNEKLFF; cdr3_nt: TGTGCCAGCACTAGGACAGGGGGCATCAGGACTAATGAAAAACTGTTTTTT
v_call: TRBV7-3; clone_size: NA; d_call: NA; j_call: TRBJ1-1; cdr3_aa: CASSLGGRSEAFF; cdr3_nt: TGTGCCAGCAGCTTAGGAGGGCGCTCTGAAGCTTTCTTT
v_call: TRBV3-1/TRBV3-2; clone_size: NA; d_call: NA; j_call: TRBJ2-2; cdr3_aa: CASSQGGVGTGELFF; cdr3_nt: TGTGCCAGCAGCCAAGGTGGGGTGGGTACCGGGGAGCTGTTTTTT
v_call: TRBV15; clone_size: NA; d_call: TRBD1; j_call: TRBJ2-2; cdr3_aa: CATSRIRGPTVSGELFF; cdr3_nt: TGTGCCACCAGCAGGATCAGGGGGCCGACCGTGTCCGGGGAGCTGTTTTTT